Listed below are T cell receptor beta chains from one sample, sequenced in a study of blood T cells in healthy people across ages. In TCRdb, the 5' RACE reads were re-called with MiXCR into one record per CDR3 protein. The table lists about 1.1 million distinct CDR3 sequences, less than 45% of them singletons. The sequenced sample consisted of blood. These receptors originate from a man aged 18-30 years in good health. Each CDR3 is given with its conserved first and last residue. Fields, in order: V gene, J gene, CDR3 protein.

TRBV6-2/TRBV6-3,TRBJ2-7,CASSYLPSAGNLYEQYF
TRBV29-1,TRBJ2-1,CSVEGLAGGYNEQFF
TRBV20-1,TRBJ1-1,CSAAAQGALTMNTEAFF
TRBV5-1,TRBJ2-1,CASSTRTSGANEQFF
TRBV4-3,TRBJ2-7,CASSQEAGGLNEQYF
TRBV9,TRBJ1-2,CASSVEHRYGYTF
TRBV15,TRBJ1-2,CATSRLESADGYTF
TRBV24-1,TRBJ2-2,CATSPPGRPANTGELFF
TRBV20-1,TRBJ2-1,CSADPASGENEQFF
TRBV4-1,TRBJ1-5,CASSQEGGGNQPQHF
TRBV6-5,TRBJ1-6,CASSYVPQLNNSPLHF
TRBV13,TRBJ1-1,CASSHGRGGSTEAFF
TRBV4-1,TRBJ2-7,CASSQDLASYNEQYF
TRBV7-2,TRBJ2-7,CASSLDRAEQYF
TRBV28,TRBJ2-1,CASSLGPYPNEQFF
TRBV12-5,TRBJ2-3,CASGLVPGLGRPSDTQYF
TRBV10-3,TRBJ2-1,CAISLTSGGGYEQFF
TRBV20-1,TRBJ1-1,CSARPLVLNTEAFF
TRBV4-2,TRBJ1-1,CASSQVSASMNTEAFF
TRBV20-1,TRBJ2-5,CSATRGRNQETQYF
TRBV12-3/TRBV12-4,TRBJ2-1,CASSYTSGANEQFF
TRBV6-2/TRBV6-3,TRBJ2-1,CARGEATDNEQFF
TRBV20-1,TRBJ2-7,CSALTSGAFTYEQYF
TRBV19,TRBJ1-2,CASIGARGNYGYTF
TRBV29-1,TRBJ2-3,CSVAVTGADTQYF
TRBV20-1,TRBJ2-3,CSARDRKGKSTDTQYF
TRBV3-1,TRBJ2-1,CASSQPPSYNEQFF
TRBV6-2/TRBV6-3,TRBJ1-5,CASMPGSDQPQHF
TRBV12-3/TRBV12-4,TRBJ2-7,CASTQAGQGNYEQYF
TRBV20-1,TRBJ1-5,CSARTGGGQRPQHF
TRBV7-2,TRBJ2-7,CASSLLGALYYEQYF
TRBV29-1,TRBJ1-1,CSVELRGVMNTEAFF
TRBV5-1,TRBJ2-2,CASSLVADSTGELFF
TRBV7-9,TRBJ1-1,CATTAANTEAFF
TRBV10-3,TRBJ1-6,CAISKTPGGLSSPLHF
TRBV28,TRBJ2-5,CASRQQQGNQETQYF
TRBV6-1,TRBJ1-2,CASSAAVWDGYTF
TRBV11-3,TRBJ2-6,CASSVERGAGANVLTF
TRBV15,TRBJ2-3,CATSRVSGSGSDTQYF
TRBV14,TRBJ2-7,CARDRRGIFYEQYF
TRBV7-2,TRBJ2-1,CASSLAGRGNEQFF
TRBV4-2,TRBJ2-7,CASSSAPGTRYEQYF
TRBV7-9,TRBJ2-5,CASTRGLAAQETQYF
TRBV7-2,TRBJ2-1,CASNYRDGHSRDEQFF
TRBV2,TRBJ2-7,CASSSVGTGGYEQYF
TRBV7-8,TRBJ2-1,CASSLGVLQGSLYNEQFF
TRBV4-1,TRBJ1-2,CASSRGGPEYGYTF
TRBV6-2/TRBV6-3,TRBJ1-5,CASSQTGSPQHF
TRBV3-1,TRBJ2-1,CASSQDLPVYNEQFF
TRBV20-1,TRBJ2-5,CSASHSSYNEQYF
TRBV28,TRBJ1-5,CVSSLDRGGNQPQHF
TRBV4-1,TRBJ2-5,CASSQEGRTQETQYF
TRBV11-2,TRBJ2-7,CASSLFRGQSYEQYF
TRBV5-4,TRBJ2-1,CASSLSTITYNEQFF
TRBV13,TRBJ2-7,CASSRGTVTYEQYF
TRBV4-3,TRBJ2-3,CASSQIGATDTQYF
TRBV29-1,TRBJ2-5,CSVERRETQYF